This paragraph reports one T cell receptor beta chain. V was pared by 6 bases and J by 2 bases, with 11 bases of the junction left unmatched. Germline V gene data show CDR1 as SGDLS and CDR2 as YYNGEE. This CDR3 comprises 16 residues. The data were taken from a study of blood T cell repertoires in COVID-19. Study at large: Researchers got acute and convalescent COVID-19 samples from the United States, Italy and Spain. T cells, B-cell-depleted T cells, or PBMCs supplied cDNA or gDNA.

Original data processing: Researchers report that nucleated cell counts were estimated from reference gene primer amplification. The repertoire was sequenced with immunoSEQ multiplex PCR; TCRdb's copy has only in-frame clones and lacks some. That table furnishes V, J and clone size, whereas the DNA furnished D and trimming. The table has 75,000 to 80,000 clones, under 95% seen once. Specimen: peripheral blood. The receptor comes from a human donor in a cohort sampled during active COVID-19. The chain links TRBV9 to TRBJ2-3; 8 nucleotides line up with TRBD1. The CDR3 DNA sequence: TGTGCCAGCACCAACCATCAGGGGGCAGCCACAGATACGCAGTATTTT. Residues: CASTNHQGAATDTQYF.